The rows below give T cell receptor beta chains drawn from one sample of a study of blood T cell repertoires in COVID-19. Repertoires were generated with immunoSEQ multiplex PCR, while TCRdb's copy carries only in-frame clones and drops some. The sample yields 150,000 or so clones, 80% to 90% seen once. Input material: peripheral blood. The receptors derive from a man older than 75 with acute or convalescent COVID-19. Both conserved end residues are part of each CDR3.

v_call	j_call	cdr3_aa
TRBV30	TRBJ2-7	CACPTSGSSYEQYF
TRBV9	TRBJ1-3	CASSELVSGNTIYF
TRBV28	TRBJ1-5	CASTPLRTGGQPQHF
TRBV19	TRBJ2-2	CASSWDRANTGELFF
TRBV29-1	TRBJ2-5	CSVEKLGETQYF
TRBV29-1	TRBJ1-4	CSASEGTGREKLFF
TRBV5-1	TRBJ2-7	CASSLDASYEQYF
TRBV7-3	TRBJ2-7	CASSSGQGHYEQYF
TRBV27	TRBJ1-2	CASSRGYGYTF
TRBV18	TRBJ2-7	CASSPGTAYEQYF
TRBV20-1	TRBJ1-2	CSARDRKHYTF
TRBV11-2	TRBJ2-5	CASSSLADGETQYF
TRBV11-2	TRBJ1-5	CASSLMGQVSQPQHF
TRBV4-1	TRBJ2-7	CASSQDLAASSYEQYF
TRBV15	TRBJ1-5	CATSRDPKQGINQPQHF
TRBV5-1	TRBJ2-3	CASSGGGAADTQYF
TRBV9	TRBJ2-3	CASSLSGVRADTQYF
TRBV18	TRBJ1-5	CASSPTSDQPQHF
TRBV5-8	TRBJ2-3	CASSFPSGSSTDTQYF
TRBV5-6	TRBJ2-3	CASSWTAYTDTQYF
TRBV27	TRBJ1-4	CASSFWGGGTNEKLFF
TRBV7-9	TRBJ1-2	CASTLDIYGYTF
TRBV7-3	TRBJ2-3	CASSLVGGRTDTQYF
TRBV5-1	TRBJ2-7	CASSSGDRLSREQYF
TRBV2	TRBJ1-1	CASSASNTEAFF
TRBV24-1	TRBJ2-1	CATSGDRTEQFF
TRBV7-6	TRBJ1-1	CASSLARTEMNTEAFF
TRBV10-3	TRBJ2-3	CAIRGQDRGQILVDTQYF